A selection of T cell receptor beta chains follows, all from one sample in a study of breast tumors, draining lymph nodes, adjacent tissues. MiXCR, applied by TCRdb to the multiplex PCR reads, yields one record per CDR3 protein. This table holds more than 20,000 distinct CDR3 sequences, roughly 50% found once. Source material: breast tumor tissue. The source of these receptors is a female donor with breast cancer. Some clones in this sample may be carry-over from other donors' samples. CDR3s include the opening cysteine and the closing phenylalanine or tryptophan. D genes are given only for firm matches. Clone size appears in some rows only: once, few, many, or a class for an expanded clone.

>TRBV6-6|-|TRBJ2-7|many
TGTGCCAGCAGTTACAATCCGAAGAGCGAGCAGTACTTC
CASSYNPKSEQYF
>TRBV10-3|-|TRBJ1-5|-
TGTGCCATCAGTGAAAGTTACAATCAGCCCCAGCATTTT
CAISESYNQPQHF
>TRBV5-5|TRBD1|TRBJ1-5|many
TGTGCCAGCAGCTCCGGACAGGGAGGCAATCAGCCCCAGCATTTT
CASSSGQGGNQPQHF
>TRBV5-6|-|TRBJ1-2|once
TGTGCCAGCGAAGGGGGAGCTAACTATGGCTACACCTTC
CASEGGANYGYTF
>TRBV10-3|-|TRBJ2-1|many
TGTGCCATCAGTGAGTCCCCTCTCTCCTACAATGAGCAGTTCTTC
CAISESPLSYNEQFF
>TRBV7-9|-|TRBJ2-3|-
-
CASSFYICSARLAGGADTQYF
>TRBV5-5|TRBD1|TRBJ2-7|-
TGTGCCAGCAGAATCGAAAAGGGACAGGGGAAATACGAGCAGTACTTC
CASRIEKGQGKYEQYF
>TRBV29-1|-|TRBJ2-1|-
TGCAGCGTTGATGGGATGGCGAGCTCCTACAATGAGCAGTTCTTC
CSVDGMASSYNEQFF
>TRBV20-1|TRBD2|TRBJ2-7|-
TGCAGTGCTAGAGATAATAAACCGGGACTAGCGGGAGGTTTTTCCCACGAGCAGTACTTC
CSARDNKPGLAGGFSHEQYF
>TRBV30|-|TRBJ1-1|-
TGTGCCTGGCAGACAGGACGACCAAACACTGAAGCTTTCTTT
CAWQTGRPNTEAFF
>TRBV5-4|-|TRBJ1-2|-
TGTGCCAGCAGCTTTAGCTATGGCTACACCTTC
CASSFSYGYTF
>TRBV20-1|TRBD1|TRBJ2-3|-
TGCAGTGCCCGGGACAGGGGATCAGATACGCAGTATTTT
CSARDRGSDTQYF
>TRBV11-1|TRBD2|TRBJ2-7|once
TGTGCCAGCAGCTCAGCTGGGACTAGCGGCGCCTACGAGCAGTACTTC
CASSSAGTSGAYEQYF
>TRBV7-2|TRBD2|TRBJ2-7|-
TGTGCCAGCAGCTTGTTCCTAGCGGGAGGCTCTACCTACGAGCAGTACTTC
CASSLFLAGGSTYEQYF
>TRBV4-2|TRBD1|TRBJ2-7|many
TGTGCCAGCAGCCTTCAGTTGGACAGGGACGAGCAGTACTTC
CASSLQLDRDEQYF
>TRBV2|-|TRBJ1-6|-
TGTGCCAGCAGTGAGCGTGAGTCAAATTCACCCCTCCACTTT
CASSERESNSPLHF
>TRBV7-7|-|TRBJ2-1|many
TGTGCTAGCAGCTTAAGGCTTAGTTTTGAGCAGTTCTTC
CASSLRLSFEQFF
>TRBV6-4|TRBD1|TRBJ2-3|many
TGTGCCAGCAGTGGTGACAGGGGTTCAGATACGCAGTATTTT
CASSGDRGSDTQYF
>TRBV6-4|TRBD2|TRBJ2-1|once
TGTGCCAGCAGTGCGGGACTAGCGGGAGTAGATACGCAGTTCTTC
CASSAGLAGVDTQFF
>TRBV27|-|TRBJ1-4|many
TGTGCCAGCAGTCCACCAAATGAAAAACTGTTTTTT
CASSPPNEKLFF
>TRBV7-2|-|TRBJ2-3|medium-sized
TGTGCCAGCAGCTTAGCCCTAGGCCGCTCAGATACGCAGTATTTT
CASSLALGRSDTQYF
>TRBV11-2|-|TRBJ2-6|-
TGTGCCAGCAGCTTTAACTCTGGGGCCAACGTCCTGACTTTC
CASSFNSGANVLTF
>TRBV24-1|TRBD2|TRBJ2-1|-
TGTGCCACCAGTGCTAGTAATTCGGAACTAGCGCACAATGAGCAGTTCTTC
CATSASNSELAHNEQFF
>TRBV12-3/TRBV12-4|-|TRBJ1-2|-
TGTGCCAGCAGCCGCCGGGGGGCCGCCCCCCTTACACTCTACACCTTC
CASSRRGAAPLTLYTF
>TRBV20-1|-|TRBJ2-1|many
TGCAGTGCTGAAGTGAGGACCGTAGCTATCAATGAGCAGTTCTTC
CSAEVRTVAINEQFF
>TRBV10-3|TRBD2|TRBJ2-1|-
TGTGCCATCAGAAGGACTAGCGGGAGATGGTTCGATGAGCAGTTCTTC
CAIRRTSGRWFDEQFF
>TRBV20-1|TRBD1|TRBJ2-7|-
TGCAGCGCTCGACAGGGATCCTACGAGCAGTACTTC
CSARQGSYEQYF
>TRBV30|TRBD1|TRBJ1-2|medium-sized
TGTGCCTGGAGGGAGGGGGACAGGGAGAATCATGGCTACACCTTC
CAWREGDRENHGYTF
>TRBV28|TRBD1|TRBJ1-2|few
TGTGCCAGCAGTTTAAGGGGACAGGGGTCGAATCGCTTAGTAGGCTACACCTTC
CASSLRGQGSNRLVGYTF
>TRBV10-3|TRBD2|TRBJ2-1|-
TGTGCCATCAGAAGGGCTAGCGGGAGCAGGTTCTTC
CAIRRASGSRFF
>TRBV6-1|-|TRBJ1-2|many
TGTGCCAGCAGTGAAGTCGGGGGGAACTATGGCTACACCTTC
CASSEVGGNYGYTF
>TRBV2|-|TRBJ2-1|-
TGTGCCAGCAGTGAACGTCGATATGAGCAGTTCTTC
CASSERRYEQFF
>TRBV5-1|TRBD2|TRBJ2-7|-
TGCGCCAGCAGCTTGACTAGCGGATGGTACGAGCAGTACTTC
CASSLTSGWYEQYF
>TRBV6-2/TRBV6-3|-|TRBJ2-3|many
TGTGCCAGCAGTTACTCAACCGGGAGCGGCGCAGATACGCAGTATTTT
CASSYSTGSGADTQYF
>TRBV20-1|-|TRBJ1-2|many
TGCAGTGCGCTTAATTCTAACTATGGCTACACCTTC
CSALNSNYGYTF
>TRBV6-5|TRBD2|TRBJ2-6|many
TGTGCCAGCAGATTAGCGGGAGCCTCCTCTGGGGCCAACGTCCTGACTTTC
CASRLAGASSGANVLTF
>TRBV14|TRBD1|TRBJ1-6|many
TGTGCCAGCAGCCATTGGGGACAGGGAGGTGATTCACCCCTCCACTTT
CASSHWGQGGDSPLHF
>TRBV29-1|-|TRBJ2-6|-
TGCAACGTCCGACACCCCTCTGGGGCCAACGTCCTGACCTTT
CNVRHPSGANVLTF
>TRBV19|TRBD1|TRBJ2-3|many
TGTGCCAGTAGTCCGGACAGGGGGCCAGATACGCAGTATTTT
CASSPDRGPDTQYF
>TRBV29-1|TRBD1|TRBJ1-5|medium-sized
TGCAGCGTCGGACAGGGTAAGGATCAGCCCCAGCATTTT
CSVGQGKDQPQHF
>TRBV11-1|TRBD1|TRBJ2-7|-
TGTGCCAGCAGCCGGCCGGGGGGACAGGGGAAATACGAGCAGTACTTC
CASSRPGGQGKYEQYF
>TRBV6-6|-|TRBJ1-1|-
TGTGCCAGCAGCCCTTCGTTGGGCACCGAAGCTTTCTTT
CASSPSLGTEAFF
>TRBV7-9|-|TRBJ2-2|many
TGTGCCAGCAGCATGCGAGGGCGGAGTTACACCGGGGAGCTGTTTTTT
CASSMRGRSYTGELFF
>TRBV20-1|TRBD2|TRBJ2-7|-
TGCAGTGCGATTAGCGGGAGTGTCTACGAGCAGTACTTC
CSAISGSVYEQYF
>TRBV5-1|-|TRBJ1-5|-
TGCGCCAGCAATGAACTGGGCCAAAATCAGCCCCAGCATTTT
CASNELGQNQPQHF
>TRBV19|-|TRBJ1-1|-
TGTGCCAGTAGTATCATGTGGGGCACTGAAGCTTTCTTT
CASSIMWGTEAFF
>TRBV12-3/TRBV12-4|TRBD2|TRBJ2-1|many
TGTGCCAGCAGCCCTACTAGCGGGAGGCAGAATGAGCAGTTCTTC
CASSPTSGRQNEQFF
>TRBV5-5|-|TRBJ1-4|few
TGTGCCAGCAGCCCCGAACGGGGCAGGGAAAAACTGTTTTTT
CASSPERGREKLFF
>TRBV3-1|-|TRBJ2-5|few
TGTGCCAGCAGCCAAGACCCCCAACGGACTACCCCGTTGAGGGCCCAGTACTTC
CASSQDPQRTTPLRAQYF
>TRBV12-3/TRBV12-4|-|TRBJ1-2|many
TGTGCCAGCAGCGGGCCGGGGCCCTATGGCTACACCTTC
CASSGPGPYGYTF
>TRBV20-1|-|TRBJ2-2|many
TGCAGTGCTGAGTCAGGGAGAACAACCGGGGAGCTGTTTTTT
CSAESGRTTGELFF
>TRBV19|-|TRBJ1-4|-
TGCGCCAGAAGTATAGATACAAGGGTTCCGTTTTTT
CARSIDTRVPFF
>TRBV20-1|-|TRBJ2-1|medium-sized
TGCAGTGTTGGGACCGTGCGGGATGAGCAGTTCTTC
CSVGTVRDEQFF
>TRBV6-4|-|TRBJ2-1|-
TGTACCAGCAGTGACGGACAGAGGAACAATGAGCAGTTCTTC
CTSSDGQRNNEQFF
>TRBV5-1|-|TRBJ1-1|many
TGCGCCAGCAGTGTGCTGGGTTCCACTGAAGCTTTCTTT
CASSVLGSTEAFF
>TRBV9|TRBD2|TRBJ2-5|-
TGTGCCAGCAGCGCGACTAGCGGGAGGCCCCAGACGAAGGAGACCCAGTACTTC
CASSATSGRPQTKETQYF
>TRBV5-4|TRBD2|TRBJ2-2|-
TGTGCCAGCAGCTGTACTAGCGGGAGGACCGAGGAGCTGTTTTTT
CASSCTSGRTEELFF